Presented here are 21 T cell receptor beta chains from one specimen sequenced in a study of CD8 T cells in Susac syndrome. With random hexamers, reverse transcription was performed on roughly 0.45 to 1 ug of RNA. TCRdb fed the immunoSEQ multiplex PCR reads into MiXCR, producing one record per CDR3 protein. This repertoire shows fewer than 200,000 distinct CDR3 sequences, around nine tenths found once; its top ten account for 0.087%. The sequenced sample was CD4+ T cells from PBMCs. These receptors were collected from a human donor with Susac syndrome.

This chain uses TRBV11-2 with TRBJ2-3; D possibly corresponds to TRBD1 (6 bases). The CDR3 spans 14 residues. Trimming stripped 1 base from V and 6 bases from J, with 11 bases between. In germline, CDR1 is SGHAT, CDR2 FQNNGV. Here the CDR3 reads CASSLVGARDTQYF. Written as DNA, the CDR3 is TGTGCCAGCAGCTTAGTGGGGGCCCGGGATACGCAGTATTTT. The whole variable domain, remainder taken from reference TRBV11-2 and TRBJ2-3, is EAGVAQSPRYKIIEKRQSVAFWCNPISGHATLYWYQQILGQGPKLLIQFQNNGVVDDSQLPKDRFSAERLKGVDSTLKIQPAKLEDSAVYLCASSLVGARDTQYFGPGTRLTVL.

The V call is TRBV2, the J call TRBJ2-3; TRBD1 matches at 9 bases. The trim removed 6 bases at V and 2 bases at J, leaving 3 bases unmatched. CDR3 length: 14 residues. Per the germline V gene, CDR1 is SNHLY and CDR2 is FYNNEI. CDR3 DNA sequence: TGTGCCAGCAGGGGACAGGGAGACACAGATACGCAGTATTTT. Translating gives CASRGQGDTDTQYF. The variable domain in full, completed from reference TRBV2 and TRBJ2-3, reads EPEVTQTPSHQVTQMGQEVILRCVPISNHLYFYWYRQILGQKVEFLVSFYNNEISEKSEIFDDQFSVERPDGSNFTLKIRSTKLEDSAMYFCASRGQGDTDTQYFGPGTRLTVL.

The chain uses TRBV6-5 and TRBJ2-3; D remains ambiguous. Germline loops: CDR1 MNHEY, CDR2 SVGAGI. The CDR3 consists of 16 residues. Trimming shortened V by 2 bases and J by 1 base, and 13 bases separated the two germline ends. CDR3 sequence: CASSYDGSLGTDTQYF. In nucleotides, the CDR3 is TGTGCCAGCAGTTACGACGGCTCCCTCGGCACAGATACGCAGTATTTT.

The V call is TRBV20-1, the J call TRBJ2-2; 7 nucleotides match TRBD1. Unmatched junction bases numbered 6, after V lost 3 bases and J lost 5 bases. Looked up from germline, CDR1 is DFQATT and CDR2 is SNEGSKA (reference sequence). The CDR3 length is 14 residues. CDR3 sequence: CSASRQGDTGELFF. CDR3 bases: TGCAGTGCTAGCAGACAGGGAGATACCGGGGAGCTGTTTTTT.

V and J are TRBV7-8 and TRBJ2-5; 7 bases are a match to TRBD2. Germline CDR1 and CDR2: SGHVS and FQNEAQ. The V and J ends lost 1 base and 5 bases, in that order; junction bases with no gene match: 13. CDR3 length: 17 residues. In DNA, the CDR3 is TGTGCCAGCAGCTTAGTTCCGTCCAGCGGGGCTGGGGAGACCCAGTACTTC. This gives the protein CASSLVPSSGAGETQYF. The variable domain in full, completed from reference TRBV7-8 and TRBJ2-5, reads GAGVSQSPRYKVAKRGQDVALRCDPISGHVSLFWYQQALGQGPEFLTYFQNEAQLDKSGLPSDRFFAERPEGSVSTLKIQRTQQEDSAVYLCASSLVPSSGAGETQYFGPGTRLLVL.

This chain uses TRBV18 with TRBJ2-3; 7 nucleotides align to TRBD2. Unmatched junction bases numbered 9, after V lost 4 bases and J lost 2 bases. The CDR3 totals 16 residues. From germline, CDR1 is KGHSH and CDR2 LQKENI. CDR3 DNA: TGTGCCAGCTCACTTGAGTCTAGCGGAAACACAGATACGCAGTATTTT. Amino acids: CASSLESSGNTDTQYF. Full variable domain (rest looked up from reference TRBV18 and TRBJ2-3): NAGVMQNPRHLVRRRGQEARLRCSPMKGHSHVYWYRQLPEEGLKFMVYLQKENIIDESGMPKERFSAEFPKEGPSILRIQQVVRGDSAAYFCASSLESSGNTDTQYFGPGTRLTVL.

CDR3 nucleotides: TGCAGCGTTGGGTCCAGGGCAGACACCGGGGAGCTGTTTTTT. It yields the protein CSVGSRADTGELFF. V and J are TRBV29-1 and TRBJ2-2; weak D call: TRBD1 (5 bases). The CDR3 is 14 amino acids. V shed 4 bases and J shed 3 bases, with 12 bases lying between them. The germline CDR1 and CDR2 sequences are SQVTM and ANQGSEA.

The table lists this clonotype with a count of one. The chain has TRBV4-1 and TRBJ2-7; 7 nucleotides align to TRBD1. This CDR3 region has 15 residues. Germline V CDR1 and CDR2: MGHRA, YSYEKL. The V and J ends lost 5 bases and 0 bases, in that order; junction bases with no gene match: 7. CDR3 DNA sequence: TGCGCCAGCAGCGATACGACAGGGAGCTCCTACGAGCAGTACTTC. Protein product: CASSDTTGSSYEQYF.

This chain uses TRBV5-1 with TRBJ1-2; D unclear. Germline CDR1 SGHRS, CDR2 YFSETQ. This CDR3 contains 13 residues. Trimming removed 0 bases at V and 11 bases at J, with 14 bases between. Written as DNA, the CDR3 is TGCGCCAGCAGCTTGGCTCTCGAAGGAGGGTACACCTTC. Its translation: CASSLALEGGYTF.

J is TRBJ2-1 and V is TRBV9, with TRBD1 as a possible D gene (5 bases). V dropped 4 bases and J dropped 9 bases, with 11 bases sitting between them. In germline, CDR1 is SGDLS, CDR2 YYNGEE. The CDR3 length is 12 residues. DNA of the CDR3: TGTGCCAGCAGCCCCGCAAGGGGTGAGCAGTTCTTC. It codes for CASSPARGEQFF.

The chain joins TRBV7-9 to TRBJ1-6; 10 nucleotides agree with TRBD1. V was pared by 4 bases and J by 8 bases, with 14 bases of the junction left unmatched. The CDR3 is made up of 18 amino acids. Germline values: CDR1 SEHNR, CDR2 FQNEAQ (reference sequence). The CDR3 DNA is TGTGCCAGCAGCTCGGGACAGGGGATAGCAGGTTTTGATTCACCCCTCCACTTT. As protein: CASSSGQGIAGFDSPLHF.

The chain couples TRBV20-1 to TRBJ2-7; 8 bases are a match to TRBD2. CDR3 length: 14 residues. Germline CDR1 and CDR2: DFQATT and SNEGSKA (reference sequence). The junction had 8 bases not matched to a gene; V was cut back by 5 bases and J by 2 bases. This CDR3 reads CSAQIAGQTYEQYF. The CDR3 bases are TGCAGTGCTCAGATAGCGGGGCAAACCTACGAGCAGTACTTC.

The chain joins TRBV2 to TRBJ1-1, with D maybe TRBD1 (5 bases). Germline loops: CDR1 SNHLY, CDR2 FYNNEI. V was shortened by 7 bases and J by 5 bases, with 14 bases between the two germline ends. The CDR3 runs to 13 residues. Here the CDR3 reads CASIVLRGTEAFF. The CDR3 DNA sequence: TGTGCCAGCATAGTATTGCGGGGGACTGAAGCTTTCTTT.

The genes are TRBV12-3 or TRBV12-4 and TRBJ1-2, with D unclear. Trimming removed 6 bases at V and 0 bases at J, with 11 bases between. The CDR3 spans 14 residues. The CDR3 nucleotides read TGTGCCAGCAGCCCAACCCTTGCTAACTATGGCTACACCTTC. Amino acid sequence: CASSPTLANYGYTF.

The chain uses TRBV6-4 and TRBJ2-7; D is possibly TRBD1 or TRBD2 (6 bases each). CDR3 length equals 15 residues. Germline CDR1 reads MRHNA; CDR2 reads SNTAGT. V was cut by 8 bases and J by 1 base, with 18 bases left in between. The CDR3 here is CASLLLGGRSYEQYF. The CDR3 DNA is TGTGCCAGCCTCCTTCTGGGGGGCAGGTCCTACGAGCAGTACTTC.

The rearrangement uses TRBV19 and TRBJ1-6, with D perhaps TRBD1 (5 bases). Trimming took off 4 bases at V and 10 bases at J, with 23 bases between the two ends. This CDR3 has 17 amino acids. Per the germline V gene, CDR1 is LNHDA and CDR2 is SQIVND (reference sequence). This CDR3 reads CASSKRGGRQGGSPLHF. CDR3 DNA sequence: TGTGCCAGTAGTAAAAGGGGTGGTCGGCAGGGAGGCTCACCCCTCCACTTT.

J is TRBJ2-7 and V is TRBV13; 13 positions match TRBD2. J was trimmed by 1 base and V by 5 bases; bases with no gene match: 8. The germline gives CDR1 PRHDT, CDR2 FYEKMQ (reference sequence). The CDR3 extends over 17 amino acids. The CDR3 spells CASSPPTSGGPSYEQYF. Here the CDR3 DNA reads TGTGCCAGCAGCCCCCCGACTAGCGGGGGGCCGTCCTACGAGCAGTACTTC.

Here the CDR3 reads CASSQMPGTSTDTQYF. DNA of the CDR3: TGTGCCAGCAGCCAAATGCCGGGGACTAGCACAGATACGCAGTATTTT. The rearrangement joins TRBV4-2 to TRBJ2-3, with D possibly being TRBD2 (6 bases). The V end was cut by 2 bases, the J end by 0 bases, with 12 bases between. The CDR3 has 16 residues. Germline CDR1 and CDR2: LGHNA and YNFKEQ.

The chain uses TRBV6-2 or TRBV6-3 and TRBJ2-3; D ambiguous. There are 15 residues in the CDR3. Germline loops: CDR1 MNHEY, CDR2 SVGEGT. V shed 2 bases and J shed 4 bases, with 13 bases lying between them. The CDR3 here is CASSYGRIEADTQYF. The DNA for the CDR3 is TGTGCCAGCAGTTACGGAAGGATTGAAGCAGATACGCAGTATTTT.

The chain employs TRBV12-3 or TRBV12-4 and TRBJ2-7; either TRBD1 or TRBD2 may supply D (5 bases each). The CDR3 is 16 amino acids. V was trimmed by 0 bases and J by 0 bases, leaving 12 bases between them. The CDR3 DNA follows: TGTGCCAGCAGTTTAGCGCAGGGAACTAGCTCCTACGAGCAGTACTTC. Translated, it gives CASSLAQGTSSYEQYF.

The V and J genes are TRBV12-3 or TRBV12-4 and TRBJ2-3; a possible D gene is TRBD1 (6 bases). With 3 bases removed from V and 4 bases from J, the gap between germline ends came to 14 bases. This CDR3 has 15 residues. CDR3 protein: CASSFSGVGPDTQYF. The CDR3 DNA is TGTGCCAGCAGTTTCTCAGGGGTGGGACCAGATACGCAGTATTTT.